The source of this T cell receptor beta chain is a study of blood T cells in healthy people across ages. CDR1 and CDR2 from the germline V gene are MNHNY and SVGAGI (reference sequence). CDR3 length equals 15 residues. After removal of 5 bases from V and 11 bases from J, the junction contained 11 bases not matched to a gene. Notes on the study in general: Expanded clonotype changes were possibly confounded by unknown donor CMV status. With naive T cell percentage, TCR beta diversity showed a strong correlation. More naive CD4+ cells and higher diversity were found in long-lived than in aged donors.

Using a J-beta primer mix together with a sample-barcoded 5' primer, a second PCR was run for roughly 6 to 12 cycles. Any given sample supplied a minimum of 2.5 million CDR3-containing paired-end reads. TCRdb passed the 5' RACE reads through MiXCR, listing each CDR3 protein once. The sample has some 900,000 distinct CDR3 sequences, approximately 49% seen once. Worth noting for this clonotype: Antigen specificity is unknown.

This receptor was taken from a young man in good health. This chain uses TRBV6-6 with TRBJ2-5; TRBD2 matches 13 bases. The sample consisted of blood. Here the CDR3 DNA reads TGTGCCAGCAGTACTAGCGGGGGGGCGCTGAATGAGCAGTACTTC. Encoded protein: CASSTSGGALNEQYF.